The following is a T cell receptor (beta chain) sequence with its context. This receptor's antigen is unknown. The record has no base qualities; no much larger clone is one base away. The data derive from a study of cytomegalovirus exposure and HLA in healthy donors (dated by TCRdb to the late 2010s). A note on the overall study: The 650 to 800 repertoires of the first cohort and the 120 validation repertoires were produced on the same platform, according to a later analysis. The study was designed to test whether signatures of past pathogen exposure could be identified by cataloging public T cell receptors. A separate validation cohort of roughly 130 different subjects was used in addition to the roughly 670-subject first cohort. The study combined high-throughput TCR immunosequencing, statistical association of individual TCRs with disease status, and machine learning to predict cytomegalovirus infection status. What the research found in general, with its limitations: The classifier was reported to diagnose cytomegalovirus status with high specificity and sensitivity in both the original and validation cohorts. Most TCR sequences were seen in very few donors, while some public TCRs were found in many individuals. The study gave a list of under 200 TCR beta chains associated with cytomegalovirus. All 130 or so repertoires were used to score co-occurrence in the validation cohort in a later analysis, because that analysis had no HLA typing for the cohort. Of the cluster scores, about 94% were above 0 in a later analysis, which found that TCRs clustered in the first cohort also tended to co-occur in the roughly 130 validation repertoires. In vitro tests confirmed that a few of the cytomegalovirus-associated TCR beta chains recognize cytomegalovirus antigens. According to the authors, the approach could potentially be generalized to other disease states and immunological phenotypes.

Receptor amplification or capture employed the immunoSEQ multiplex PCR assay. As for the authors' bioinformatics: A statistical classification framework was developed to diagnose cytomegalovirus status using the catalog of TCR beta chain sequences. TCRdb provides this immuneACCESS table in a form limited to in-frame rearrangements. Some clones are lacking; in checked studies, under half of them reflect an unresolved V gene, and why the rest are absent is not known. V and J calls and clone size follow that table, whereas D and trimming were derived from the DNA. A total of approximately 71,000 clones appear in this sample, about 94% of them only once. 1% of the sample goes to the ten largest clones. Donors formed part of the validation cohort, which comprised about 130 subjects and was distinct from the first cohort of 666 subjects. V and J are trimmed by 4 bases and 3 bases, and the gene matches miss 8 bases of the junction. The CDR3 has 17 amino acids, counting the end cysteine and phenylalanine. CDR3 DNA is the only sequence kept; it has 51 bases, read in frame from the first base. The CDR1 and CDR2 encoded by the germline V gene are SGDLS and YYNGEE.

Material: PBMCs. The rearrangement joined TRBV9 to TRBJ2-2; 11 central nucleotides agree with TRBD2. This TCR came from a woman between 18 and 30 years old in good health and CMV-seronegative. The CDR3 reads as follows: CASSKGLAATYTGELFF. The DNA reads as follows: TGTGCCAGCAGCAAGGGACTAGCGGCTACCTACACCGGGGAGCTGTTTTTT.